This T cell receptor beta chain comes out of a study of cytomegalovirus exposure and HLA in healthy donors. Study background: A subsequent analysis stated that the approximately 110 validation repertoires were run on the same platform as the roughly 670 first-cohort repertoires. Study-wide results and caveats: Among TCR sequences, most were rare, though some public TCRs appeared in many donors. For cytomegalovirus status, the classifier reportedly gave diagnoses with high specificity and sensitivity.

Concerning this clone: The antigen remains undetermined.

V dropped 6 bases and J dropped 3 bases, with 14 bases sitting between them. The CDR3 is 14 residues long. Germline-derived CDR1 and CDR2 are MNHEY and SVGAGI. The data were produced by immunoSEQ multiplex PCR, yet TCRdb's version contains in-frame clones alone and is incomplete. The sample holds 50,000 to 65,000 clones; approximately 89% are singletons and the top ten take around 9.2%. The TCR sequence derives from a woman under 30 in good health and CMV-seropositive. The chain is built from TRBV6-5 and TRBJ1-2; D possibly corresponds to TRBD1 (6 bases). The specimen was PBMCs. CDR3 DNA: TGTGCCAGCAGGGGGGCAGGGACCTACTATGGCTACACCTTC. Translation gives CASRGAGTYYGYTF.